The 2 T cell receptor beta chains listed next were all sequenced from one sample in a study of T-cell reconstitution after alpha-beta-depleted transplantation in children. Using unique molecular identifiers, the investigators prepared the TCRbeta library. From the PCR reads, TCRdb called clonotypes with MiXCR, one entry per CDR3 protein. The repertoire has 500,000 to 650,000 distinct CDR3 sequences, 13% of them found once; the top ten carry over 2%. The sequenced sample was PBMCs, mostly from graft donor cells, obtained 360 days after TCRalphabeta/CD19-depleted stem cell transplant. These receptors all stem from a male patient aged 5 to 17 who had a stem cell transplant for acute myeloid leukemia, so the T cells may come from the graft donor.

The table lists this clonotype with a few counts. V is TRBV14 and J is TRBJ2-7; D unresolved. The CDR3 contains 16 residues. Germline CDR1 reads SGHDN; CDR2 reads FVKESK. V was clipped by 0 bases and J by 0 bases, with 12 bases between them. In DNA form, the CDR3 reads TGTGCCAGCAGCCAAGATCACGCAGGCCTCTCCTACGAGCAGTACTTC. It translates to CASSQDHAGLSYEQYF.

This clonotype came up many times. The V gene is TRBV5-1, the J gene TRBJ2-7; 8 bases are a match to TRBD2. This CDR3 is built from 15 residues. J lost 3 bases, V lost 4 bases, and 9 bases had no gene match. CDR1 is SGHRS and CDR2 is YFSETQ in the germline V gene. The CDR3 loop is CASSASGTRSYEQYF. The CDR3 DNA follows: TGCGCCAGCAGCGCCTCCGGGACTAGGAGCTACGAGCAGTACTTC.